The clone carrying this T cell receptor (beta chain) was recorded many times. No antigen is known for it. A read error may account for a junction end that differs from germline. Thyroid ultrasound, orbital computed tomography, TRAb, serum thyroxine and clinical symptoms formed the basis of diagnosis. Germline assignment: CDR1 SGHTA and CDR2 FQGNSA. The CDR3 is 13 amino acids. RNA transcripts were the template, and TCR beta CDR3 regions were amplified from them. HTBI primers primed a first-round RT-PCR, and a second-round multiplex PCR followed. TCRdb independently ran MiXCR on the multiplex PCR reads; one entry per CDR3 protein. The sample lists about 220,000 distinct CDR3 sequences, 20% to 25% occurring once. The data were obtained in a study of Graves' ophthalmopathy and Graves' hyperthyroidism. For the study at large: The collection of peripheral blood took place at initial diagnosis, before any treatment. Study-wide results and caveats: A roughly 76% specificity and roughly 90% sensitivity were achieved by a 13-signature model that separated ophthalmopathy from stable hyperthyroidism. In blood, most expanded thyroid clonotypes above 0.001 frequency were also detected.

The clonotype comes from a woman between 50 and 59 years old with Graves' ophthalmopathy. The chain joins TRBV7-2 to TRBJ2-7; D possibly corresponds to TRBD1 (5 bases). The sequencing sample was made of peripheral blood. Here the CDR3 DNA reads TGTGCCAGCAGTTTAGGGGTGGGATACGAGCAGTACTTC. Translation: CASSLGVGYEQYF.